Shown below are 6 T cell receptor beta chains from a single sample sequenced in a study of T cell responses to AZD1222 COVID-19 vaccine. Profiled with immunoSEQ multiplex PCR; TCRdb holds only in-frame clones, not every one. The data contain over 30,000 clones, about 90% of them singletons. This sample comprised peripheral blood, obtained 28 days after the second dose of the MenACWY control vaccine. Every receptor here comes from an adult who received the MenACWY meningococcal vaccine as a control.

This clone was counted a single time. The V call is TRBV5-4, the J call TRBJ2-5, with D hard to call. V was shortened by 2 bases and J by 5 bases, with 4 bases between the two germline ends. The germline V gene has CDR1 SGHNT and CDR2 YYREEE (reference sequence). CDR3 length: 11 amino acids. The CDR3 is CASSFAETQYF. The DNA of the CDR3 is TGTGCCAGCAGCTTCGCCGAGACCCAGTACTTC.

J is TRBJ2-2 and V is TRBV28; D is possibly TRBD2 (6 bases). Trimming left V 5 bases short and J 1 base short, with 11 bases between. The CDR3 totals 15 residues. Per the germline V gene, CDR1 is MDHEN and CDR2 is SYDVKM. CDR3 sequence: CASSPGDRNTGELFF. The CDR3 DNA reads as TGTGCCAGCAGTCCGGGAGACAGGAACACCGGGGAGCTGTTTTTT.

CDR3 sequence: CASSYSGRIKNEQFF. In nucleotides, the CDR3 is TGTGCCAGCAGCTATAGCGGGAGGATAAAAAATGAGCAGTTCTTC. V is TRBV5-6 and J is TRBJ2-1, with 10 bases that match TRBD2. J lost 7 bases, V lost 3 bases, and 7 bases had no gene match. The germline V gene has CDR1 SGHDT and CDR2 YYEEEE. The CDR3 consists of 15 residues. Drawing the rest from reference TRBV5-6 and TRBJ2-1, the complete variable domain is DAGVTQSPTHLIKTRGQQVTLRCSPKSGHDTVSWYQQALGQGPQFIFQYYEEEERQRGNFPDRFSGHQFPNYSSELNVNALLLGDSALYLCASSYSGRIKNEQFFGPGTRLTVL.

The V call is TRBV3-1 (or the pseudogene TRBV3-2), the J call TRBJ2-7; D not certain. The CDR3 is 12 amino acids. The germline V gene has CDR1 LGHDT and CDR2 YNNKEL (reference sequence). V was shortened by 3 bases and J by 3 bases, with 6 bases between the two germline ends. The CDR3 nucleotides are TGTGCCAGCAGCCATTTTATCTACGAGCAGTACTTC. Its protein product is CASSHFIYEQYF.

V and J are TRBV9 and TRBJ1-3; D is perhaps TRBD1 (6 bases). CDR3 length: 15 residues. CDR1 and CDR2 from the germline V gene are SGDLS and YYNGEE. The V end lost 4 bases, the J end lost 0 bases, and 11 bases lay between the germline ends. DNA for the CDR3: TGTGCCAGCAGCATAGGACAGTTCTCTGGAAACACCATATATTTT. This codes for CASSIGQFSGNTIYF.

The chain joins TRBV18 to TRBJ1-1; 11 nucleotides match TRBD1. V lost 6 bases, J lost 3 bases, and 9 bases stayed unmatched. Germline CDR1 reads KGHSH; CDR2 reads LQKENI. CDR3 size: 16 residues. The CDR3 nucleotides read TGTGCCAGCTCCTTCGGGACAGGGGGACGAGACACTGAAGCTTTCTTT. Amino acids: CASSFGTGGRDTEAFF.